The entry that follows covers one T cell receptor beta chain sequence. Authors' methods: Quantification of nucleated cells was approximated via reference gene primer amplification. The method was immunoSEQ multiplex PCR; TCRdb's version includes in-frame clones alone and lacks a portion of them. V and J calls and clone size come straight from that table; D and trimming were deduced from the DNA. This sample has 45,000 to 65,000 clones, with approximately 88% found just once. This record belongs to a study of blood T cell repertoires in COVID-19. Whole-study context: Samples taken during acute and convalescent COVID-19 were collected in the United States, Italy and Spain. Sources were T cells, B-cell-depleted T cells, or PBMCs; the material itself was cDNA or gDNA.

The V gene end was trimmed by 5 bases and the J gene end by 1 base; junction bases not matched to a gene: 12. Germline assignment: CDR1 MDHEN and CDR2 SYDVKM. The CDR3 runs 18 residues. The TCR comes from a human donor in a cohort sampled during active COVID-19. The rearrangement joins TRBV28 to TRBJ1-3; 9 nucleotides agree with TRBD1. The sequencing sample was made of peripheral blood. The CDR3 sequence: CASSPSLLQGASGNTIYF. CDR3 DNA: TGTGCCAGCAGTCCGAGTTTATTACAGGGGGCGTCTGGAAACACCATATATTTT.